These 2 T cell receptor beta chains originate from one sample sequenced in a study of shared clonotypes between healthy human individuals. The table came from immunoSEQ multiplex PCR; TCRdb's copy has only in-frame clones and leaves some out. Of roughly 850,000 clones in the sample, around 96% were seen once. Positively selected for CCR7, the CD45RO-negative cells used as naive CD8 cells excluded terminally differentiated effector memory CD45RA+ cells. The material sequenced was naive CD8+ T cells sorted from blood. The receptors originated from a man aged 25 to 40 in good health.

This chain links TRBV6-1 with TRBJ2-7, with D unresolved. Germline V lookup: CDR1 MNHNS, CDR2 SASEGT. There are 15 residues in the CDR3. The germline V and J ends were trimmed by 6 bases and 6 bases, with 21 bases remaining between them. The CDR3 spells CASRALIGKTVEQYF. CDR3 sequence (DNA): TGTGCCAGCAGAGCCCTTATTGGAAAGACTGTCGAGCAGTACTTC.

The gene calls are TRBV28 and TRBJ2-1; the D is unclear. Germline V gives CDR1 MDHEN, CDR2 SYDVKM. The germline V and J ends were trimmed by 3 bases and 7 bases, with 4 bases remaining between them. The CDR3 has 11 amino acids. CDR3: CASSFRNEQFF. CDR3 nucleotides: TGTGCCAGCAGTTTTCGAAATGAGCAGTTCTTC.